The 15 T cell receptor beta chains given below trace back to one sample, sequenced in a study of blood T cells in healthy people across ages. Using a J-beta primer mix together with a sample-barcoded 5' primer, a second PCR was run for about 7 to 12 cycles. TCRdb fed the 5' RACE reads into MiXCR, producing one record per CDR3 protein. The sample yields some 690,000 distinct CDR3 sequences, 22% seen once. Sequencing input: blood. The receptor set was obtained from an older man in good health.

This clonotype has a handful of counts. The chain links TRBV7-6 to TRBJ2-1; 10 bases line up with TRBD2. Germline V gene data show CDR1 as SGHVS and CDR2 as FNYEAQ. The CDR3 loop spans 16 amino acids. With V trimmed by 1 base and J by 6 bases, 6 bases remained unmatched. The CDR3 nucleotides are TGTGCCAGCAGCTTAGTCGGCCTAGCGGGAGCCAATGAGCAGTTCTTC. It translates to CASSLVGLAGANEQFF. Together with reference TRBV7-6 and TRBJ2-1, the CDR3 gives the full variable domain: GAGVSQSPRYKVTKRGQDVALRCDPISGHVSLYWYRQALGQGPEFLTYFNYEAQQDKSGLPNDRFSAERPEGSISTLTIQRTEQRDSAMYRCASSLVGLAGANEQFFGPGTRLTVL.

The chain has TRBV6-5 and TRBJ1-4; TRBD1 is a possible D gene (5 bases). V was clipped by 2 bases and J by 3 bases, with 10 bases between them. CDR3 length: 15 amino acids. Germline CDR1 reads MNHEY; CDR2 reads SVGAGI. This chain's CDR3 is CASSYRRGPNEKLFF. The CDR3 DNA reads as TGTGCCAGCAGTTACCGGAGGGGCCCTAATGAAAAACTGTTTTTT.

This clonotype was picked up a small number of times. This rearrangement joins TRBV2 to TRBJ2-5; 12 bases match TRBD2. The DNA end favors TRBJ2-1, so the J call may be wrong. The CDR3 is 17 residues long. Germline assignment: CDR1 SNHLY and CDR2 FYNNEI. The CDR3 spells CARGGTSGRRNYNEQFF. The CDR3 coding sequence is TGTGCCAGGGGAGGAACTAGCGGGAGGAGGAACTACAATGAGCAGTTCTTC.

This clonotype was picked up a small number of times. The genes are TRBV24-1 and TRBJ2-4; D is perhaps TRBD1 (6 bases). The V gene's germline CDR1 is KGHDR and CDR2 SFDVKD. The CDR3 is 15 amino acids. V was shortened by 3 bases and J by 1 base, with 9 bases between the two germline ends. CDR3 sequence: CATSDAQGAKNIQYF. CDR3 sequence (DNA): TGTGCCACCAGTGATGCGCAGGGGGCCAAAAACATTCAGTACTTC.

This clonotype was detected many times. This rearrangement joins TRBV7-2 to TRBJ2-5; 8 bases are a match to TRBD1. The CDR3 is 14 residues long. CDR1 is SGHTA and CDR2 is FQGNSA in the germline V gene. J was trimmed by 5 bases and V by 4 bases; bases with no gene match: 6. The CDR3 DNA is TGTGCCAGCAGCTCCGGGACAGGACGGGAGACCCAGTACTTC. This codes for CASSSGTGRETQYF. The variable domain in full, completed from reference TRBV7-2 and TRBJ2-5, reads GAGVSQSPSNKVTEKGKDVELRCDPISGHTALYWYRQSLGQGLEFLIYFQGNSAPDKSGLPSDRFSAERTGGSVSTLTIQRTQQEDSAVYLCASSSGTGRETQYFGPGTRLLVL.

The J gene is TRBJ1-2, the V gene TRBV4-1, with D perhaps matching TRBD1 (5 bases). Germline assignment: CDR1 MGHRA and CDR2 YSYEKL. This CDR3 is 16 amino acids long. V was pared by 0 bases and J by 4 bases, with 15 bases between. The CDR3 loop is CASSQDTGSSIYGYTF. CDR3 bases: TGCGCCAGCAGCCAAGATACAGGCTCAAGTATCTATGGCTACACCTTC.

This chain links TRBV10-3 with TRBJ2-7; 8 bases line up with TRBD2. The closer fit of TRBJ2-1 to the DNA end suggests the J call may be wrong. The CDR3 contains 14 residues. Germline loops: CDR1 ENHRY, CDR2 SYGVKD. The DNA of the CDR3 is TGTGCCACACTACCGGGACTAGAGGCGAATGAGCAGTTCTTC. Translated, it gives CATLPGLEANEQFF.

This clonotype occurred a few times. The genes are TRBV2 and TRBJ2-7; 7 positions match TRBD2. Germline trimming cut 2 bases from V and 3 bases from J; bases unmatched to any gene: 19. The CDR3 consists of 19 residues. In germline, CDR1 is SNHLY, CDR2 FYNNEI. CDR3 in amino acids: CASSELRGASGDGLYEQYV. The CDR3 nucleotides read TGTGCCAGCAGTGAACTTAGAGGAGCAAGCGGGGATGGGCTCTACGAGCAGTACGTC.

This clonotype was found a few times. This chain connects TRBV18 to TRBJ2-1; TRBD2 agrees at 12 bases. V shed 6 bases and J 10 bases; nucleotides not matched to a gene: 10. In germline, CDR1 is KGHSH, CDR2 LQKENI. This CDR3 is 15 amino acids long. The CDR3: CASSPGLAGQKEQFF. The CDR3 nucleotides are TGTGCCAGCTCTCCAGGACTAGCGGGGCAGAAAGAGCAGTTCTTC.

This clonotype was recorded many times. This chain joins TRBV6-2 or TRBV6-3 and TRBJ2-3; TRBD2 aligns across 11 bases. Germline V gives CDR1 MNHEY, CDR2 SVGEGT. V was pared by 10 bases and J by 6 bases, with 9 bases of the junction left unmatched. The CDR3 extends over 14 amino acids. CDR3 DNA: TGTGCCACCATACTAGCGGGAGTATTGGATACGCAGTATTTT. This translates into CATILAGVLDTQYF.

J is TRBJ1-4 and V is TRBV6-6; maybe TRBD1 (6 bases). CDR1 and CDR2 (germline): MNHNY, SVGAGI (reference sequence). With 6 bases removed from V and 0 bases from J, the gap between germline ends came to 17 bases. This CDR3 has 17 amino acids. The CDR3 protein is CASSWVRGASTNEKLFF. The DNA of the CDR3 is TGTGCCAGCAGCTGGGTTCGGGGGGCCTCAACTAATGAAAAACTGTTTTTT.

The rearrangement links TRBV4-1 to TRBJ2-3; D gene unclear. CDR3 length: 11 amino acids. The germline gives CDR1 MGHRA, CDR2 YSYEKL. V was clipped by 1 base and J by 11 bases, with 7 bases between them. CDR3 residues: CASSQGQWQYF. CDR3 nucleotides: TGCGCCAGCAGCCAAGGGCAGTGGCAGTATTTT.

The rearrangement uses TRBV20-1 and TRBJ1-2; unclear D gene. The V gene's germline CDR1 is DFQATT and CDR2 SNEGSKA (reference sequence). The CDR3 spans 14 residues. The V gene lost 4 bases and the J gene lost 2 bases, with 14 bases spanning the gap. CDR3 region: CSAIGGLGNYGYTF. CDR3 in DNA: TGCAGTGCTATAGGAGGGTTGGGAAACTATGGCTACACCTTC.

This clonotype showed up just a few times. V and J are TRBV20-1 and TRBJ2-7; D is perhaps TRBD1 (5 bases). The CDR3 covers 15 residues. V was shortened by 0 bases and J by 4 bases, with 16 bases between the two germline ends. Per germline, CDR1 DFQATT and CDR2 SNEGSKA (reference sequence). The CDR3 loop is CSARDSQRQLYEQYF. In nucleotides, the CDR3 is TGCAGTGCTAGAGATTCTCAGCGACAGTTATACGAGCAGTACTTC.

For the CDR3, the DNA is TGCAGTGCTAGAGGGACAGGTAACACTGAAGCTTTCTTT. Its translation: CSARGTGNTEAFF. The chain combines TRBV20-1 with TRBJ1-1, with 7 bases lining up with TRBD1. CDR3 size: 13 residues. V trimming: 1 base; J trimming: 2 bases; junction bases outside the gene matches: 1. The germline V gene encodes CDR1 DFQATT and CDR2 SNEGSKA (reference sequence).